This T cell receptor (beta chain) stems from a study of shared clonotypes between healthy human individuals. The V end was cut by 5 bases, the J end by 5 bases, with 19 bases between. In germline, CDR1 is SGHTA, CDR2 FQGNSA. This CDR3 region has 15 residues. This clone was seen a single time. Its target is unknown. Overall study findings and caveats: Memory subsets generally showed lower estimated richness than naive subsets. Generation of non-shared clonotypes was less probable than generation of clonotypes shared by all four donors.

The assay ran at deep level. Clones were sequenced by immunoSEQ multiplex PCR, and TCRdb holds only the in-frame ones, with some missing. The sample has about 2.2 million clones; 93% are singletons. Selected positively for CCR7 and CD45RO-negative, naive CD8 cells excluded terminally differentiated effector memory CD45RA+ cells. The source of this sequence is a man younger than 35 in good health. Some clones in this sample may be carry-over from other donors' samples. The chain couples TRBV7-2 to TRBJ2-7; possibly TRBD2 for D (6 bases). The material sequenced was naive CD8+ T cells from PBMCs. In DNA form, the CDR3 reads TGTGCCAGCAGCCTGCGGGACCTGCTAAATGACGAGCAGTACTTC. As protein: CASSLRDLLNDEQYF.